This T cell receptor (beta chain) was found in a study of cytomegalovirus exposure and HLA in healthy donors. Study information: Sequencing of about 179 million T cells in an earlier analysis found around 100 million unique TCR beta sequences. Overall study findings and caveats: The authors listed 180 or so TCR beta chains as cytomegalovirus-associated. Clonal expansion was found to be greater in HLA-associated TCR beta chains than in equally common others in a later analysis.

The PCR had 60 Vbeta and 13 Jbeta primers. The data were produced by immunoSEQ multiplex PCR, yet TCRdb's version contains in-frame clones alone and is incomplete. The table has 73,000 or so clones, around four fifths seen once. Concerning this clone itself: Its antigen is undetermined.

Sequencing was performed on PBMCs. The clonotype was recovered from a human donor in good health.

DNA of the CDR3: TGTGCCAGCAGTCGTTCCGGGACAGTCACAGATACGCAGTATTTT. The encoded protein is CASSRSGTVTDTQYF. The rearrangement uses TRBV6-5 and TRBJ2-3; 7 nucleotides match TRBD1. This CDR3 has 15 amino acids. Germline lookup yields CDR1 MNHEY and CDR2 SVGAGI. J lost 2 bases, V lost 5 bases, and 7 bases had no gene match.